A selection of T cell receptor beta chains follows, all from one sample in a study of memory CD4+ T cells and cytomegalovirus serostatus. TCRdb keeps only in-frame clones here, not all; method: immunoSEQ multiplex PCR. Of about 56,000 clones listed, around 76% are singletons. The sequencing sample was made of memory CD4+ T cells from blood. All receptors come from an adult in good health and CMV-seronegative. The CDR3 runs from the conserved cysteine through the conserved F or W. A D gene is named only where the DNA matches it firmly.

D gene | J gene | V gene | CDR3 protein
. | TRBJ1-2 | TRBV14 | CASSPKISPAYGYTF
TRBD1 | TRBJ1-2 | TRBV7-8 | CASSSHRDSLSYGYTF
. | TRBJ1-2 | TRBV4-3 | CASSPSAYYGYTF
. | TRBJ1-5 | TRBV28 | CASKKSGNVRANQPQHF
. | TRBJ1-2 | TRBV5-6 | CASSPRSGYGYTF
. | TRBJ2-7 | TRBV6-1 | CASNLGRHEREQYF
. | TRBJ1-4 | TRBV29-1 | CSVQTGPGGKLFF
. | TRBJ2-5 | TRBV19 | CASSRGETQYF
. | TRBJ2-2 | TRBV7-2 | CASSLGGSNTGELFF
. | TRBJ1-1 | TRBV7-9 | CASSLEGWEAFF
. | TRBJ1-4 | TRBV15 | CATSRAADPKLFF
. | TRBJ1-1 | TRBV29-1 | CSVDRAGTLNTEAFF
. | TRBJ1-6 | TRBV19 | CASSIVGYNSPLHF
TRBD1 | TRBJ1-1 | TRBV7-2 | CASSLTGPNTEAFF
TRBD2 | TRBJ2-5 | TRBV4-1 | CASSQRAGVQETQYF
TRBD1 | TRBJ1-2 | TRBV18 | CASSRAGTGELGNYGYTF
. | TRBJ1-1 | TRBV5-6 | CASSTGHLSEAFF
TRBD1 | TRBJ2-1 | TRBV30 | CAWSVRGLYNEQFF
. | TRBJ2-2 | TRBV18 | CASSPSRDPGELFF
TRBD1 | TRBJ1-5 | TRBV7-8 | CASSLGDRGGRNQPQHF
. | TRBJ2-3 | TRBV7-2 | CASSFGGLSTDTQYF
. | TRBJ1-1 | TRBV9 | CASSAQGDEAFF
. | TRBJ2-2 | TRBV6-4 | CASSDSPGLGELFF
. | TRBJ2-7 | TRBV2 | CASTQQYEQYF
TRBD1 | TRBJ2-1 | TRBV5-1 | CASTLSGTGGRDEQFF
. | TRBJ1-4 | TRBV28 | CASSFQLGGNEKLFF
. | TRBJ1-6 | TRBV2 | CASSEVREYNSPLHF
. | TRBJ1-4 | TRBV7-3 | CASSLSVEKLFF
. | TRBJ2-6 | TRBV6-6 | CASSFGANVLTF
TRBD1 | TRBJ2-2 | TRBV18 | CASSPPTGALTGELFF
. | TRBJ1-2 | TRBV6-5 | CASSYTLDGRGYTF
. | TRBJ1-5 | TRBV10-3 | CAISESRGLSNQPQHF
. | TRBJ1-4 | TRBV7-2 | CASSLVASTNEKLFF
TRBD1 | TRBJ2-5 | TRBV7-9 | CASSSDRYQETQYF
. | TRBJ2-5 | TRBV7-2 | CASSGSSPPTQYF
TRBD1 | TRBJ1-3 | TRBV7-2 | CASSGGLGGWSGNTIYF
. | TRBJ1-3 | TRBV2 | CASSVTVTAGNTIYF
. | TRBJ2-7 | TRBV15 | CATSRDYSSHEQYF
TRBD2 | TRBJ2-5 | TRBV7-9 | CASSRALAGGRETQYF
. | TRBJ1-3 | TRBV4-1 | CASSHNSGNTIYF
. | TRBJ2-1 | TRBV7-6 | CASALARDEQFF
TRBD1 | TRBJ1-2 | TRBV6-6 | CASSHGTVFNYGYTF
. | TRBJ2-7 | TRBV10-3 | CATQGSTYEQYF
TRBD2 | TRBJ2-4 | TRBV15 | CATSRARGGEGLAKNIQYF
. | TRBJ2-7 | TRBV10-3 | CAISVKDEQYF
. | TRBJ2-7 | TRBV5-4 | CASSSYSDSAEKYF
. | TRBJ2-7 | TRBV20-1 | CSAPFTYEQYF